This record looks at one T cell receptor beta chain sequence and its context. Its antigen is unidentified. The CDR3 has 15 amino acids. The germline CDR1 and CDR2 sequences are SGHVS and FNYEAQ. Trimming stripped 5 bases from V and 2 bases from J, with 15 bases between. The data derive from a study of human T cells and chemical hapten exposure. Study details: Largely, small differences in pooled library volume made per-sample TCR yields vary. Study-level points and caveats: Sensitization with DPC brought no change to TCRs above 1 in 1000 in frequency.

Time point described: healthy volunteer bleed at 6 weeks. Total RNA was extracted from unfractionated whole blood. Authors' methods: Sequenced samples showed a median of approximately 100,000 TCRs each, with counts running from about 22,000 to 700,000. Via MiXCR, TCRdb re-called the RACE reads, giving one row per CDR3 protein. What appears here as the V and J calls and clone size reflects TCRdb's work, not the paper's. Of 75,000 to 80,000 distinct CDR3 sequences detected, 8.6% appear once; the ten largest clones hold 1.5% to 2%. This clonotype originated in a female donor in good health. Some clones in this sample may be carry-over from other donors' samples. V and J are TRBV7-6 and TRBJ2-5; D is possibly TRBD2 (5 bases). The specimen sequenced was whole blood. This CDR3 is CASSPRRTSQETQYF. CDR3 DNA sequence: TGTGCCAGCAGCCCCAGGAGGACTTCGCAAGAGACCCAGTACTTC.